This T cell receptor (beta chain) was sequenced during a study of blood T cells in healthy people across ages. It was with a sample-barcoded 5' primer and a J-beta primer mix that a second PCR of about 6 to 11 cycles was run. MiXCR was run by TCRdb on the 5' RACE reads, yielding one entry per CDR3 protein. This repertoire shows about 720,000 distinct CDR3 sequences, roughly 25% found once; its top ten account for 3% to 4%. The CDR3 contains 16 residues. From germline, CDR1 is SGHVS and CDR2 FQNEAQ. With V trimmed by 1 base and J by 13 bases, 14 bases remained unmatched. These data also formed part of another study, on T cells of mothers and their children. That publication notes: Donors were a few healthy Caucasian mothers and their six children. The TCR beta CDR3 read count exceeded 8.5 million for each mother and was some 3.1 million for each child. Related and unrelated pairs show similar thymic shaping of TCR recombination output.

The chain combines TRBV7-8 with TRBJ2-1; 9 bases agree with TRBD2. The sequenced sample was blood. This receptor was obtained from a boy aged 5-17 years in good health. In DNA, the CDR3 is TGTGCCAGCAGCTTAGACCTTTCGACTAGCGGAGTCGAACAGTTCTTC. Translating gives CASSLDLSTSGVEQFF.